This TCR beta chain appears in the sequencing data of a study of cytomegalovirus exposure and HLA in healthy donors. CDR3 length: 16 amino acids. With 60 Vbeta and 13 Jbeta primers, the PCR was carried out. Sequencing used immunoSEQ multiplex PCR; TCRdb keeps in-frame clones, though not all of them. The table lists approximately 150,000 clones, 64% of them singletons. Source material: PBMCs. The chain links TRBV21-1 to TRBJ1-2; the D call in the table, TRBD1, was not verified against the DNA. TRBV21-1 is given as a pseudogene. The sequence derives from a woman in her 30s in good health and CMV-seropositive. The CDR3 loop is CASSKHLDRSGWGYTF. The CDR3 nucleotides read TGTGCCAGCAGCAAACACCTAGACAGGAGCGGCTGGGGCTACACCTTC.